This T cell receptor beta chain was sequenced during a study of shared clonotypes between healthy human individuals. CD45RO-negative, CCR7-selected cells formed the naive CD8 fraction, which excluded terminally differentiated effector memory CD45RA+ cells. A word on this clone: Its antigen is unidentified.

V dropped 0 bases and J dropped 1; count of bases not matched to a gene: 0. This CDR3 has 16 residues. Germline CDR1 reads MNHEY; CDR2 reads SVGAGI. General study findings and limits: Compared with memory subsets, naive subsets generally had larger estimated richness. Sharing across four donors was highest in naive CD4 (approximately 5%) and lowest in memory CD8 (0.4%). Tissues were not sampled, only blood, and their repertoires likely differ.

Profiled with immunoSEQ multiplex PCR; TCRdb holds only in-frame clones, not every one. The sample shows roughly 2,000,000 clones, just under 95% of them seen only once. The clonotype comes from a young man in good health. Some clones in this sample may be carry-over from other donors' samples. Sequenced input: naive CD8+ T cells from PBMCs. The V gene is TRBV6-5, the J gene TRBJ1-5, with 10 bases matching TRBD1. This chain's CDR3 is CASSYSGQGSNQPQHF. Here the CDR3 DNA reads TGTGCCAGCAGTTACTCGGGACAGGGGAGCAATCAGCCCCAGCATTTT.